This passage covers 25 T cell receptor beta chains from one sample sequenced in a study of Graves' ophthalmopathy and Graves' hyperthyroidism. TCR beta CDR3 amplification used RNA transcripts. HTBI-primed first-round RT-PCR preceded second-round multiplex PCR. MiXCR, applied by TCRdb to the multiplex PCR reads, yields one record per CDR3 protein. The data show some 350,000 distinct CDR3 sequences, 15% to 20% seen once. Sequenced: peripheral blood. These receptors originate from an adult woman with stable Graves' hyperthyroidism.

The V call is TRBV19, the J call TRBJ1-3, with D perhaps TRBD1 (5 bases). The CDR3 has 16 amino acids. The V end lost 7 bases, the J end lost 5 bases, and 21 bases lay between the germline ends. Germline V gene lookup returns CDR1 LNHDA and CDR2 SQIVND (reference sequence). The CDR3 sequence: CASTTTGGGSRNTIYF. The CDR3, as DNA: TGTGCCAGTACCACGACCGGCGGGGGATCAAGAAACACCATATATTTT.

This clonotype was observed at least ten times. The chain joins TRBV25-1 to TRBJ2-4, with D perhaps given as TRBD1 or TRBD2 (5 bases each). Per germline, CDR1 MGHDK and CDR2 SYGVNS. CDR3 length: 17 residues. V was clipped by 0 bases and J by 1 base, with 13 bases between them. The CDR3 sequence: CASSEYRGDLAKNIQYF. The DNA of the CDR3 is TGTGCCAGCAGTGAATATAGAGGGGACCTGGCCAAAAACATTCAGTACTTC.

This clonotype appeared a few times. This chain links TRBV11-3 with TRBJ1-5; D unresolved. The CDR3 covers 15 residues. V lost 1 base and J 3 bases, leaving 10 bases between the germline ends. Germline V gives CDR1 SGHNT, CDR2 YENEEA. CDR3 coding DNA: TGTGCCAGCAGCTTAGTCGGAGGGCCCAATCAGCCCCAGCATTTT. Its protein is CASSLVGGPNQPQHF.

The table lists this clonotype with many counts. The chain recombines TRBV4-2 with TRBJ2-5, with 7 bases lining up with TRBD2. Losses at the gene ends were 4 bases for V and 4 bases for J; bases not matched to a gene: 15. The germline CDR1 and CDR2 sequences are LGHNA and YNFKEQ. There are 17 residues in the CDR3. This CDR3 reads CASSRGGWGHGGETQYF. The CDR3 DNA follows: TGTGCCAGCAGCCGGGGGGGTTGGGGTCATGGAGGAGAGACCCAGTACTTC.

This clonotype was detected many times. The chain joins TRBV20-1 to TRBJ2-7; 7 bases are shared with TRBD1. The CDR3 runs to 15 residues. Germline CDR1 DFQATT, CDR2 SNEGSKA (reference sequence). J lost 1 base, V lost 6 bases, and 12 bases had no gene match. CDR3 DNA sequence: TGCAGTGCCCACAATCACAGGGGCAGTTCCTACGAGCAGTACTTC. Protein: CSAHNHRGSSYEQYF.

This clonotype was seen ten or more times. The rearrangement links TRBV29-1 to TRBJ1-1; D gene uncertain. Germline V lookup: CDR1 SQVTM, CDR2 ANQGSEA. This CDR3 is 14 amino acids long. With 3 bases removed from V and 11 bases from J, the gap between germline ends came to 22 bases. CDR3 loop: CSVEEWERVPRAFF. The CDR3, as DNA: TGCAGCGTTGAGGAATGGGAGCGGGTGCCAAGGGCTTTCTTT.

This clonotype was counted ten times or more. The gene calls are TRBV5-6 and TRBJ1-1, with 7 bases lining up with TRBD1. The CDR3 is 15 amino acids. J was trimmed by 9 bases and V by 4 bases; bases with no gene match: 15. The germline gives CDR1 SGHDT, CDR2 YYEEEE. The chain's CDR3 is CASSTLNRGIVKAFF. The CDR3 DNA sequence: TGTGCCAGCAGCACATTAAACAGGGGAATTGTCAAAGCTTTCTTT.

The J gene is TRBJ1-2, the V gene TRBV7-8; unclear D gene. The CDR3 loop spans 15 amino acids. Germline values: CDR1 SGHVS, CDR2 FQNEAQ. V lost 4 bases and J lost 8, with 20 bases in between. CDR3 in DNA: TGTGCCAGCAGCTCCTACAGAGACGGCCTACGGGGCTACACCTTC. Translating gives CASSSYRDGLRGYTF.

The rearrangement uses TRBV13 and TRBJ2-7; D tentatively reads TRBD1 or TRBD2 (6 bases each). Germline V CDR1 and CDR2: PRHDT, FYEKMQ (reference sequence). The CDR3 is 15 residues long. Trimming removed 5 bases at V and 5 bases at J, with 19 bases between. CDR3 sequence: CASSPGAGTGNEQYF. Written as DNA, the CDR3 is TGTGCCAGCAGCCCGGGGGCCGGGACTGGCAACGAGCAGTACTTC.

There are many counts of this clonotype. V and J are TRBV5-5 and TRBJ1-2; D ambiguous. The CDR3 runs to 13 residues. V was shortened by 0 bases and J by 6 bases, with 9 bases between the two germline ends. From germline, CDR1 is SGHKS and CDR2 YYEKEE (reference sequence). CDR3 in amino acids: CASSLVGLDGYTF. CDR3 DNA: TGTGCCAGCAGCTTGGTTGGTCTGGATGGCTACACCTTC.

This clonotype was observed a few times. The CDR3 sequence is CASTLDRDTYTGELFF. The CDR3 bases are TGTGCCAGCACCCTAGACCGGGACACCTACACCGGGGAGCTGTTTTTT. The chain uses TRBV9 and TRBJ2-2; weak D call: TRBD1 (6 bases). Trimming stripped 6 bases from V and 3 bases from J, with 18 bases between. This CDR3 comprises 16 residues. Looked up from germline, CDR1 is SGDLS and CDR2 is YYNGEE. The variable domain in full, with the rest retrieved from reference TRBV9 and TRBJ2-2, is DSGVTQTPKHLITATGQRVTLRCSPRSGDLSVYWYQQSLDQGLQFLIQYYNGEERAKGNILERFSAQQFPDLHSELNLSSLELGDSALYFCASTLDRDTYTGELFFGEGSRLTVL.

The chain combines TRBV4-3 with TRBJ2-7; perhaps TRBD2 as D (6 bases). The CDR3 covers 13 residues. From germline, CDR1 is LGHNA and CDR2 YSLEER. Trimming took 0 bases from V and 5 from J, leaving 8 bases between them. The CDR3 protein is CASSQEEGNEQYF. In DNA form, the CDR3 reads TGCGCCAGCAGCCAAGAGGAGGGCAACGAGCAGTACTTC.

This clonotype was detected ten times or more. The gene calls are TRBV28 and TRBJ1-2; D not resolved. The CDR3 covers 18 residues. Germline-derived CDR1 and CDR2 are MDHEN and SYDVKM. V lost 3 bases, J lost 0 bases, and 20 bases lay in between. This chain's CDR3 is CASSFVFSFDRANYGYTF. The CDR3 DNA reads as TGTGCCAGCAGTTTTGTGTTTTCATTCGACCGAGCTAACTATGGCTACACCTTC.

This clonotype was seen at least ten times. V usage is TRBV7-9 and J usage is TRBJ2-7; D possibly corresponds to TRBD1 (6 bases). In germline, CDR1 is SEHNR, CDR2 FQNEAQ (reference sequence). The CDR3 contains 14 residues. Trimming cost V 5 bases and J 2 bases, with 13 bases left between them. CDR3 coding DNA: TGTGCCAGCAGCCCTAGGGACAAAACCTACGAGCAGTACTTC. It is translated as CASSPRDKTYEQYF.

This clonotype was picked up many times. This chain connects TRBV30 to TRBJ2-4; 8 bases are a match to TRBD2. Germline V lookup: CDR1 GTSNPN, CDR2 SVGIG (reference sequence). The CDR3 length is 16 residues. V gave up 8 bases and J gave up 6 bases; unmatched junction bases: 18. The CDR3, as DNA: TGTGCCGCTCTGTTCCCTGAGCGGGAGAGGGGAAACATTCAGTACTTC. Residues: CAALFPERERGNIQYF.

This clonotype was detected ten times or more. The J gene is TRBJ2-2, the V gene TRBV30, with a tentative D call TRBD1 (6 bases). V dropped 3 bases and J dropped 1 base, with 15 bases sitting between them. Germline CDR1 reads GTSNPN; CDR2 reads SVGIG (reference sequence). The CDR3 sequence is 16 residues long. The CDR3 DNA sequence: TGTGCCTGGAGGCCACAGGGTATTCAGAACACCGGGGAGCTGTTTTTT. Translating gives CAWRPQGIQNTGELFF.

This clonotype appeared many times. The V call is TRBV20-1, the J call TRBJ1-2; no reliable D call. Germline V gene data show CDR1 as DFQATT and CDR2 as SNEGSKA (reference sequence). Trimming pared 7 bases from V and 4 bases from J, leaving 16 bases between. The CDR3 is made up of 13 amino acids. The CDR3 coding sequence is TGCAGTGTTGAGCGGGGTCGTGGCTATGGCTACACCTTC. The encoded protein is CSVERGRGYGYTF.

This clonotype was recorded many times. The rearrangement joins TRBV4-1 to TRBJ2-7; 10 positions match TRBD2. Trimming cost V 4 bases and J 0 bases; bases outside gene matches: 12. Germline-derived CDR1 and CDR2 are MGHRA and YSYEKL. This CDR3 is built from 18 residues. The CDR3 nucleotides read TGCGCCAGCAGCCTAGCAGCCGGGACTAGCGCCTACTCCTACGAGCAGTACTTC. Amino acid sequence: CASSLAAGTSAYSYEQYF.

There are many counts of this clonotype. The chain links TRBV6-2 or TRBV6-3 to TRBJ2-5; 10 bases agree with TRBD1. V lost 6 bases and J lost 5; bases outside the gene matches: 9. The germline V gene has CDR1 MNHEY and CDR2 SVGEGT. This CDR3 spans 15 amino acids. CDR3 sequence (DNA): TGTGCCAGCAGGATGGCGACAGGGGGCAGGGAGACCCAGTACTTC. It translates to CASRMATGGRETQYF.

The chain joins TRBV2 to TRBJ2-7; D remains ambiguous. Deletions cut 4 bases from V and 6 bases from J, with 13 bases between. The CDR3 loop spans 13 amino acids. Germline V gene data show CDR1 as SNHLY and CDR2 as FYNNEI. CDR3 region: CASSAAFLIEQYF. The CDR3 nucleotides are TGTGCCAGCAGTGCGGCCTTCCTTATCGAGCAGTACTTC.

This clonotype has at least ten counts. The rearrangement links TRBV29-1 to TRBJ1-1; D might be TRBD1 (5 bases). Germline-derived CDR1 and CDR2 are SQVTM and ANQGSEA. Deletions cut 5 bases from V and 1 base from J, with 11 bases between. This CDR3 spans 13 amino acids. The CDR3 sequence: CSVFDSANTEAFF. CDR3 sequence (DNA): TGCAGCGTTTTCGACAGCGCGAACACTGAAGCTTTCTTT.

This clonotype was seen at least ten times. The chain employs TRBV5-1 and TRBJ1-1; D unresolved. With 0 bases removed from V and 0 bases from J, the gap between germline ends came to 9 bases. CDR1 is SGHRS, CDR2 YFSETQ, per germline. This CDR3 has 15 amino acids. Here the CDR3 DNA reads TGCGCCAGCAGCTTGGGCGGATTCATGAACACTGAAGCTTTCTTT. Translation gives CASSLGGFMNTEAFF.

The chain has TRBV5-1 and TRBJ1-1; D uncertain. CDR3 length: 14 residues. Germline-derived CDR1 and CDR2 are SGHRS and YFSETQ. V shed 0 bases and J shed 7 bases, with 13 bases lying between them. The CDR3 loop reads CASSLVESYGEAFF. The CDR3 DNA is TGCGCCAGCAGCTTGGTGGAGAGTTACGGTGAAGCTTTCTTT.

This clonotype was seen many times. The chain recombines TRBV28 with TRBJ2-7; possible D gene TRBD1, 6 bases. The CDR3 extends over 16 amino acids. CDR1 and CDR2 (germline): MDHEN, SYDVKM. V lost 1 base, J lost 1 base, and 14 bases lay in between. The CDR3 DNA follows: TGTGCCAGCAGTTTATTGGGAACCGGGACATCCTACGAGCAGTACTTC. Translation: CASSLLGTGTSYEQYF.

This clonotype has at least ten counts. The chain carries TRBV28 and TRBJ1-5, with D possibly TRBD1 on 5 matching bases. This CDR3 has 14 amino acids. CDR1 and CDR2 (germline): MDHEN, SYDVKM. V lost 5 bases, J lost 2 bases, and 10 bases lay in between. Here the CDR3 reads CASSPVQGNQPQHF. The CDR3 coding sequence is TGTGCCAGCAGTCCAGTACAGGGCAATCAGCCCCAGCATTTT.